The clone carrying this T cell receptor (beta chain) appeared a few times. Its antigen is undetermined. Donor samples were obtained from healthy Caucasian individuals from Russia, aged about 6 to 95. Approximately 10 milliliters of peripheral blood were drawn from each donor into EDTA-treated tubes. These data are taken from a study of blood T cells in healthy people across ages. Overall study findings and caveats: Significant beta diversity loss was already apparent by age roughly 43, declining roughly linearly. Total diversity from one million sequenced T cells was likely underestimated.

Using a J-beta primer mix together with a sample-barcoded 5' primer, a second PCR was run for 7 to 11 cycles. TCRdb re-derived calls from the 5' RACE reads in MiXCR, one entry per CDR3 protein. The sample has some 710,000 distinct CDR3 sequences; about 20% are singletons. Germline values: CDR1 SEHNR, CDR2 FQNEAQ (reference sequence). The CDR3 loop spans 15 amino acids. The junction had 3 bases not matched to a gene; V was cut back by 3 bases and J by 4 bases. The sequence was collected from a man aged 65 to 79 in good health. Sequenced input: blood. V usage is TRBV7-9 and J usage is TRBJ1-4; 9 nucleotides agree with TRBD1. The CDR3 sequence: CASSFGDRDNEKLFF. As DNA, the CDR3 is TGTGCCAGCAGCTTCGGGGACAGGGATAATGAAAAACTGTTTTTT.